Listed below are T cell receptor beta chains from one sample, sequenced in a study of blood T cell repertoires in COVID-19. Assay used: immunoSEQ multiplex PCR; TCRdb lists only in-frame clones, some missing. The sample holds roughly 210,000 clones, roughly 91% seen once. The sample was PBMCs or T cells enriched from blood (not recorded which). Source of these receptors: a man under 40 in a cohort exposed to, infected with or recovered from COVID-19 (not recorded which). Each CDR3 is given with its conserved first and last residue. A D gene is named only where the DNA matches it firmly. Size values are once, few and many counts, or a class for expanded clones, and some rows have none.

v_call: TRBV4-3; clone_size: -; d_call: -; j_call: TRBJ1-4; cdr3_nt: TGCGCCAGCAGCCAAGTGACAGGTGAAAAACTGTTTTTT; cdr3_aa: CASSQVTGEKLFF
v_call: TRBV7-9; clone_size: -; d_call: TRBD2; j_call: TRBJ2-5; cdr3_nt: TGTGCCAGCAGCCTGAGGACTAGCGCCCTACAAGAGACCCAGTACTTC; cdr3_aa: CASSLRTSALQETQYF
v_call: TRBV28; clone_size: once; d_call: -; j_call: TRBJ2-7; cdr3_nt: TGTGCCAGCAGCCTAGAGGAGGGACGCGAGCAGTACTTC; cdr3_aa: CASSLEEGREQYF
v_call: TRBV5-1; clone_size: -; d_call: -; j_call: TRBJ1-1; cdr3_nt: TGCGCCAGCAGCCCGGGGGGGGGCACGGGCACTGAAGCTTTCTTT; cdr3_aa: CASSPGGGTGTEAFF
v_call: TRBV6-2/TRBV6-3; clone_size: -; d_call: -; j_call: TRBJ2-7; cdr3_nt: TGTGCCAGCAGTTCCCAGGGAAGGGGCGAGCAGTACTTC; cdr3_aa: CASSSQGRGEQYF
v_call: TRBV4-2; clone_size: -; d_call: TRBD1; j_call: TRBJ2-2; cdr3_nt: TGTGCCAGCAGCCATAAAGGAATGGGACAGGGCGCCGGGGAGCTGTTTTTT; cdr3_aa: CASSHKGMGQGAGELFF
v_call: TRBV5-1; clone_size: -; d_call: TRBD1; j_call: TRBJ1-2; cdr3_nt: TGCGCCAGCAGCCCCGACGGGGTACAGGGGCCCCCCTATGGCTACACCTTC; cdr3_aa: CASSPDGVQGPPYGYTF
v_call: TRBV5-1; clone_size: -; d_call: TRBD1; j_call: TRBJ2-7; cdr3_nt: TGCGCCAGCAGCACGACAGGGGGCAGCGAGCAGTACTTC; cdr3_aa: CASSTTGGSEQYF
v_call: TRBV20-1; clone_size: -; d_call: TRBD2; j_call: TRBJ2-1; cdr3_nt: TGCAGTGCTAGTCATCCTAGCGGGTCGAGAGAGCAGTTCTTC; cdr3_aa: CSASHPSGSREQFF
v_call: TRBV5-1; clone_size: -; d_call: TRBD2; j_call: TRBJ2-7; cdr3_nt: TGCGCCAGCAGCTTACTAGCGGGTAGCTACGAGCAGTACTTC; cdr3_aa: CASSLLAGSYEQYF
v_call: TRBV4-3; clone_size: -; d_call: TRBD2; j_call: TRBJ2-2; cdr3_nt: TGCGCCAGCAGCCAATCTCCGGGACTAGCGGGAGGGCCAGTAACCGGGGAGCTGTTTTTT; cdr3_aa: CASSQSPGLAGGPVTGELFF
v_call: TRBV2; clone_size: -; d_call: TRBD2; j_call: TRBJ2-7; cdr3_nt: TGTGCCAGCAAGAAGCGGGAGGGCTTTTTGCAGTACGAGCAGTACTTC; cdr3_aa: CASKKREGFLQYEQYF
v_call: TRBV24-1; clone_size: -; d_call: TRBD2; j_call: TRBJ2-1; cdr3_nt: TGTGCCACCATTAATAGCGGGACCACCTACAATGAGCAGTTCTTC; cdr3_aa: CATINSGTTYNEQFF
v_call: TRBV10-3; clone_size: -; d_call: TRBD1; j_call: TRBJ2-7; cdr3_nt: TGTGCCATCAGTGATAAGGACAGGATGCCCTACGAGCAGTACTTC; cdr3_aa: CAISDKDRMPYEQYF
v_call: TRBV27; clone_size: -; d_call: TRBD2; j_call: TRBJ2-3; cdr3_nt: TGTGCCAGCAGTTTAGGTAGCGGGTACACAGATACGCAGTATTTT; cdr3_aa: CASSLGSGYTDTQYF
v_call: TRBV5-1; clone_size: once; d_call: -; j_call: TRBJ1-5; cdr3_nt: TGCGCCAGCAGCCCCTGGGGGGGCTGGGGGCCCCAGCATTTT; cdr3_aa: CASSPWGGWGPQHF
v_call: TRBV27; clone_size: -; d_call: -; j_call: TRBJ1-3; cdr3_nt: TGTGCCAGCAGTGTCAAAGGGGGTGCCGGAAACACCATATATTTT; cdr3_aa: CASSVKGGAGNTIYF
v_call: TRBV4-1; clone_size: -; d_call: TRBD1; j_call: TRBJ1-1; cdr3_nt: TGCGCCAGCAGCCCCCCAGGGACAGACACTGAAGCTTTCTTT; cdr3_aa: CASSPPGTDTEAFF
v_call: TRBV28; clone_size: -; d_call: TRBD2; j_call: TRBJ2-7; cdr3_nt: TGTGCCAGCAGTTCCCCCAGGGAGGGCGGATCAAGGTACGAGCAGTACTTC; cdr3_aa: CASSSPREGGSRYEQYF
v_call: TRBV7-9; clone_size: few; d_call: -; j_call: TRBJ2-7; cdr3_nt: TGTGCCAGCAGCCACACTAGTAGCCCCTACGAGCAGTACTTC; cdr3_aa: CASSHTSSPYEQYF
v_call: TRBV19; clone_size: -; d_call: -; j_call: TRBJ2-2; cdr3_nt: TGTGCCAGTAGTAAGCGAGCCGGGGAGCTGTTTTTT; cdr3_aa: CASSKRAGELFF
v_call: TRBV12-5; clone_size: -; d_call: -; j_call: TRBJ1-2; cdr3_nt: TGTGCTAGTGGTTCCGGGTATAGAATTCGTGGCTACACCTTC; cdr3_aa: CASGSGYRIRGYTF
v_call: TRBV5-6; clone_size: -; d_call: -; j_call: TRBJ1-2; cdr3_nt: TGTGCCAGCAGCTTGCGGGGGGCATTCGTTGGCTACACCTTC; cdr3_aa: CASSLRGAFVGYTF
v_call: TRBV28; clone_size: -; d_call: TRBD1; j_call: TRBJ1-4; cdr3_nt: TGTGCCAGCAGCCTTACTTACAGGGGGCTCGGGGAAAAACTGTTTTTT; cdr3_aa: CASSLTYRGLGEKLFF
v_call: TRBV5-1; clone_size: -; d_call: TRBD2; j_call: TRBJ2-3; cdr3_nt: TGCGCCAGCACCCGGATGACTAGCGGGTCAACCGCTGGCACAGATACGCAGTATTTT; cdr3_aa: CASTRMTSGSTAGTDTQYF
v_call: TRBV19; clone_size: once; d_call: -; j_call: TRBJ1-6; cdr3_nt: TGTGCCAGTAGCGATTCCAGGGGCTATAATTCACCCCTCCACTTT; cdr3_aa: CASSDSRGYNSPLHF
v_call: TRBV14; clone_size: -; d_call: -; j_call: TRBJ2-5; cdr3_nt: TGTGCCAGCAGCCAAGTGTGGCCGCCTGGGACCCAGTACTTC; cdr3_aa: CASSQVWPPGTQYF
v_call: TRBV4-2; clone_size: -; d_call: -; j_call: TRBJ2-7; cdr3_nt: TGTGCCAGCAGCCGACCGGAGAGCCCCCGGGACGAGCAGTACTTC; cdr3_aa: CASSRPESPRDEQYF
v_call: TRBV7-6; clone_size: -; d_call: -; j_call: TRBJ1-2; cdr3_nt: TGTGCCAGCAGCTTAGATCCGGGTTTCGGCTACACCTTC; cdr3_aa: CASSLDPGFGYTF
v_call: TRBV5-1; clone_size: few; d_call: TRBD1; j_call: TRBJ2-6; cdr3_nt: TGCGCCAGCAGCTTGGGTCCAGGGGGCCCCTCTGGGGCCAACGTCCTGACTTTC; cdr3_aa: CASSLGPGGPSGANVLTF
v_call: TRBV28; clone_size: once; d_call: TRBD1; j_call: TRBJ1-3; cdr3_nt: TGTGCCAGCAGCCCATCGGACAGGGCCCGGGGGAACACCATATATTTT; cdr3_aa: CASSPSDRARGNTIYF
v_call: TRBV6-6; clone_size: -; d_call: -; j_call: TRBJ1-3; cdr3_nt: TGTGCCAGCAGACTAGGTTCAAGTAACACCATATATTTT; cdr3_aa: CASRLGSSNTIYF
v_call: TRBV12-5; clone_size: -; d_call: -; j_call: TRBJ1-4; cdr3_nt: TGTGCTAGTGGTTTGGTAGGGAGGGGACCCGAGATCTCTAATGAAAAACTGTTTTTT; cdr3_aa: CASGLVGRGPEISNEKLFF